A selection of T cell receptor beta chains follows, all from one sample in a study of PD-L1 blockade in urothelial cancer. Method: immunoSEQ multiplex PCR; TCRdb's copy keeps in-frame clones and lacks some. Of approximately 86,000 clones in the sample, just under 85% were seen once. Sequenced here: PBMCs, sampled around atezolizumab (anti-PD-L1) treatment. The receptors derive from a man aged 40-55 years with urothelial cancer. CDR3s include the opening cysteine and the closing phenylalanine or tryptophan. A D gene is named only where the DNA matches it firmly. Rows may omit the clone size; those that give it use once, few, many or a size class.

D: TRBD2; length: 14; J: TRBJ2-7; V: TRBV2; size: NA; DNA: TGTGCCAGCAGTGAGACGGGAGGGTTCTACGAGCAGTACTTC; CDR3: CASSETGGFYEQYF
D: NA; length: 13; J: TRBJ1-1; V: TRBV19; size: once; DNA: TGTGCCAGTAGTGTGGCAGGGTTCACTGAAGCTTTCTTT; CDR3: CASSVAGFTEAFF
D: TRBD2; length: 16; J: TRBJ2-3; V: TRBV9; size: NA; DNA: TGTGCCAGCAGCGTAGACAGACTAGCGGGAGCCGATACGCAGTATTTT; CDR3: CASSVDRLAGADTQYF
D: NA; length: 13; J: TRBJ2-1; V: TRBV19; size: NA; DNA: TGTGCCAGTACTTCGCGTGTCTACAATGAGCAGTTCTTC; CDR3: CASTSRVYNEQFF
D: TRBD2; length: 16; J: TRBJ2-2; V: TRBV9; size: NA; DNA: TGTGCCAGCAGCGTCTCGGGACTATCCTTCACCGGGGAGCTGTTTTTT; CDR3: CASSVSGLSFTGELFF
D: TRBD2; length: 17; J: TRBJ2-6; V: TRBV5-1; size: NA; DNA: TGCGCCAGCAGCTCGGGCTTCGGGGGGTCTGGGGCCAACGTCCTGACTTTC; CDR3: CASSSGFGGSGANVLTF
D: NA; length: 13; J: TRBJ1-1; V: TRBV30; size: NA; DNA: TGTGCCTGGAGTCCTTCGGCGGGCACTGAAGCTTTCTTT; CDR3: CAWSPSAGTEAFF
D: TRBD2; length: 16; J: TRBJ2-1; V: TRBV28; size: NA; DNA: TGTGCCAGCAGTTTAGGTTTAGAGGGAGGGGCTGGGGAGCAGTTCTTC; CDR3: CASSLGLEGGAGEQFF
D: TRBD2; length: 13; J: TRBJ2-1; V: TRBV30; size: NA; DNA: TGTGCCTGGAGTACGGGACTAGAGGGTGAGCAGTTCTTC; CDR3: CAWSTGLEGEQFF
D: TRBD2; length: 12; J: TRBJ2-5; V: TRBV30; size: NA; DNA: TGTGCCTGGAGAGGCGGGGGGGAGACCCAGTACTTC; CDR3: CAWRGGGETQYF
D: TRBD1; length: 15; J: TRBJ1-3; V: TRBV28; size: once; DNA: TGTGCCAGCAGCTATGGGACAGGGGGGCTAAACACCATATATTTT; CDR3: CASSYGTGGLNTIYF
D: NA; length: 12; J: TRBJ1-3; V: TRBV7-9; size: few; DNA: TGTGCCAGCAGCTTAAGCAGAAACACCATATATTTT; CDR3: CASSLSRNTIYF
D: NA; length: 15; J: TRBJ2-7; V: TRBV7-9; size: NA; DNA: TGTGCCAGCAGCCGGGGGGCGGGAGCCTACTACGAGCAGTACTTC; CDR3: CASSRGAGAYYEQYF
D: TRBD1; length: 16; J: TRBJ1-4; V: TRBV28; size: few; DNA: TGTGCCAGCAGTGGGGACAGGGTCCGGACTAATGAAAAACTGTTTTTT; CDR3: CASSGDRVRTNEKLFF
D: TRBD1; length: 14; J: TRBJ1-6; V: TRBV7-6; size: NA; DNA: TGTGCCAGCAGCCGGACAGGGGATGGGGCACCCCTCCACTTT; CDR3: CASSRTGDGAPLHF
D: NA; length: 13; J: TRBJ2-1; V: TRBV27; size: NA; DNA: TGTGCCAGCAGTTTGGAGGGATTCAATGAGCAGTTCTTC; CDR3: CASSLEGFNEQFF
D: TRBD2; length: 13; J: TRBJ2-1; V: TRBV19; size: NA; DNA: TGTGCCAGTAGTATCGGGACTAGCAATGAGCAGTTCTTC; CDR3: CASSIGTSNEQFF
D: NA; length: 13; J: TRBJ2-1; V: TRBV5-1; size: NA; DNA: TGCGCCAGCAGCGTAGGGAGTTACAATGAGCAGTTCTTC; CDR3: CASSVGSYNEQFF
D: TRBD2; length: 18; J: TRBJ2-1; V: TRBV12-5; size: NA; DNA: TGTGCTAGTGGTTTGGTCCTCAGCAGCGGGAGCTCCTACAATGAGCAGTTCTTC; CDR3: CASGLVLSSGSSYNEQFF